Shown below are 22 T cell receptor beta chains from a single sample sequenced in a study of CXCR3-negative and CXCR3-positive naive CD8 T cells. 5' RACE that incorporated UMI labels was used to prepare the TRB cDNA libraries. TCRdb reprocessed the 5' RACE reads, keeping one entry per CDR3 protein, no DNA. Its clone listing holds about 90,000 distinct CDR3 sequences. The sequenced sample consisted of naive CXCR3- CD8+ T cells from blood. Regarding subset: CD45RO-CCR7+CD27+CD95- naive CD8+ T cells lacking CXCR3 (TNR3-). The receptor source for this set is a human donor in good health. Some clones in this sample may be carry-over from other donors' samples.

V gene TRBV7-6 combines with J gene TRBJ2-2; TCRdb proposes TRBD1, but this gene call is untestable without DNA. Germline V gives CDR1 SGHVS, CDR2 FNYEAQ. This CDR3 contains 17 residues. CDR3 region: CASSQKSGTSNTGELFF.

This sequence joins TRBV20-1 and TRBJ2-3; TCRdb's D gene call, TRBD2, goes unchecked for lack of DNA. The length of the CDR3 is 15 residues. Germline V gives CDR1 DFQATT, CDR2 SNEGSKA (reference sequence). This CDR3 is CSARGLADYTDTQYF.

The chain recombines TRBV5-1 with TRBJ2-2; absent DNA, TCRdb's TRBD1 call cannot be checked. CDR3 length: 15 residues. Germline lookup yields CDR1 SGHRS and CDR2 YFSETQ. This CDR3 is CASSLAQGTTGELFF.

The chain links TRBV20-1 to TRBJ2-1; there is no DNA to check the TCRdb D call of TRBD2. The germline CDR1 and CDR2 sequences are DFQATT and SNEGSKA (reference sequence). The CDR3 totals 15 residues. The CDR3 sequence: CSARGGPAGYNEQFF.

The V gene is TRBV7-9, the J gene TRBJ1-1; TCRdb lists TRBD1, though no DNA is available to test this call. CDR3 length: 15 residues. CDR1 and CDR2 from the germline V gene are SEHNR and FQNEAQ (reference sequence). Here the CDR3 reads CASRSRGARDELAFF.

This chain uses TRBV29-1 with TRBJ2-7. Germline CDR1 SQVTM, CDR2 ANQGSEA. The length of the CDR3 is 14 residues. CDR3 sequence reads: CSVEERTFPYEQYF.

The rearrangement links TRBV7-9 to TRBJ2-2; as DNA is missing, the TRBD1 call by TCRdb cannot be tested. The V gene's germline CDR1 is SEHNR and CDR2 FQNEAQ (reference sequence). The CDR3 spans 15 residues. CDR3 in amino acids: CASSLVEGATGELFF.

The J gene is TRBJ1-1, the V gene TRBV20-1; no DNA is available, so the TRBD1 call from TCRdb remains unchecked. CDR1 and CDR2 (germline): DFQATT, SNEGSKA (reference sequence). The CDR3 covers 14 residues. The CDR3 here is CSARDDRGNTEAFF.

This sequence joins TRBV7-6 and TRBJ1-4; TCRdb's assignment of TRBD1 cannot be checked, as there is no DNA. Germline CDR1 is SGHVS and CDR2 is FNYEAQ. CDR3 size: 13 residues. CDR3 sequence reads: CASSPWTGEKLFF.

The J gene is TRBJ1-2, the V gene TRBV20-1; TCRdb picks TRBD1, but there is no DNA to check that call. The CDR3 totals 12 residues. The germline V gene encodes CDR1 DFQATT and CDR2 SNEGSKA (reference sequence). CDR3 in amino acids: CSAPQGGVGYTF.

The CDR3 loop reads CASSVEETQYF. The chain uses TRBV9 and TRBJ2-5. The CDR3 is made up of 11 amino acids. Looked up from germline, CDR1 is SGDLS and CDR2 is YYNGEE.

The chain carries TRBV7-2 and TRBJ2-5. Germline-derived CDR1 and CDR2 are SGHTA and FQGNSA. This CDR3 has 13 residues. This chain's CDR3 is CASSLAGHETQYF.

The chain is built from TRBV12-3 or TRBV12-4 and TRBJ2-1; TCRdb's D gene call, TRBD2, goes unchecked for lack of DNA. CDR3 length: 14 amino acids. CDR3 amino acids: CASGSGYSYNEQFF.

The chain is built from TRBV6-2 or TRBV6-3 and TRBJ2-7; TCRdb picks TRBD1, but there is no DNA to check that call. The germline gives CDR1 MNHEY, CDR2 SVGEGT. The CDR3 runs to 15 residues. The CDR3 sequence: CASTLTGQNSYEQYF.

The chain carries TRBV7-9 and TRBJ2-7. The CDR3 spans 14 residues. Germline values: CDR1 SEHNR, CDR2 FQNEAQ (reference sequence). The CDR3: CASSFRESSYEQYF.

The genes are TRBV4-3 and TRBJ1-2. Germline V gene sequence: CDR1 LGHNA, CDR2 YSLEER. The CDR3 sequence is 14 residues long. The CDR3 loop reads CASSQDEFIGGYTF.

V usage is TRBV28 and J usage is TRBJ2-2; the TCRdb call, TRBD1, lacks DNA for checking. This CDR3 is built from 16 residues. CDR1 is MDHEN, CDR2 SYDVKM, per germline. The CDR3 loop is CASRLTTGGEAGELFF.

This sequence joins TRBV15 and TRBJ2-3; TCRdb's assignment of TRBD1 cannot be checked, as there is no DNA. The germline V gene has CDR1 LNHNV and CDR2 YYDKDF (reference sequence). The CDR3 is 16 residues long. The CDR3 spells CATSPRDTRDPDTQYF.

The CDR3 sequence: CSVVGLAGDVEQFF. The chain carries TRBV29-1 and TRBJ2-1; with no DNA, the TCRdb D assignment of TRBD2 cannot be verified. Germline CDR1 is SQVTM and CDR2 is ANQGSEA. The CDR3 has 14 residues.

This chain joins TRBV19 and TRBJ1-1. The CDR3 sequence is 16 residues long. Germline V gives CDR1 LNHDA, CDR2 SQIVND (reference sequence). This CDR3 is CASSIGRYNMNTEAFF.

The genes are TRBV10-3 and TRBJ2-7; TCRdb designates TRBD1, a call that cannot be tested without DNA. Germline V gene lookup returns CDR1 ENHRY and CDR2 SYGVKD. The CDR3 length is 15 residues. The CDR3 protein is CAIDHPGQGNHEQYF.

The chain uses TRBV7-3 and TRBJ2-2; no DNA is available, so the TRBD2 call from TCRdb remains unchecked. Germline lookup yields CDR1 SGHTA and CDR2 FQGTGA. CDR3 size: 14 residues. CDR3: CASSLRGYTGELFF.